These 18 T cell receptor beta chains came from one sample sequenced in a study of cytomegalovirus exposure and HLA in healthy donors. Vbeta (60) and Jbeta (13) primers were used in the PCR. Produced via immunoSEQ multiplex PCR; TCRdb's table is partial and in-frame only. The sample includes about 130,000 clones, around 85% of them seen just once. Sequencing input: PBMCs. These receptors came from a woman in her twenties or thirties in good health and CMV-seropositive.

About this clone itself: This specimen includes other DNA sequences encoding the same CDR3. The chain has TRBV28 and TRBJ1-4, with TRBD1 matching 7 bases. V gave up 2 bases and J gave up 5 bases; unmatched junction bases: 5. CDR1 MDHEN and CDR2 SYDVKM come from the germline V gene. The CDR3 runs to 15 residues. The CDR3 nucleotides are TGTGCCAGCAGTTTACCCGGGACAGCAAATGAAAAACTGTTTTTT. Amino acid sequence: CASSLPGTANEKLFF.

The rearrangement uses TRBV18 and TRBJ2-3; 8 nucleotides align to TRBD2. The CDR3 length is 14 residues. V was pared by 5 bases and J by 3 bases, with 4 bases of the junction left unmatched. The germline CDR1 and CDR2 sequences are KGHSH and LQKENI. The CDR3 loop is CASSVLAGTDTQYF. The CDR3 coding sequence is TGTGCCAGCTCAGTTCTAGCGGGTACAGATACGCAGTATTTT.

This chain links TRBV6-1 with TRBJ2-7; D not certain. There are 10 residues in the CDR3. Germline V gives CDR1 MNHNS, CDR2 SASEGT. V shed 8 bases and J shed 3 bases, with 5 bases lying between them. CDR3 residues: CASSHYEQYF. The CDR3 bases are TGTGCCAGCTCCCACTACGAGCAGTACTTC.

This clone is a singleton in its sample. The chain carries TRBV6-5 and TRBJ1-6, with 8 bases lining up with TRBD1. V dropped 4 bases and J dropped 6; count of bases not matched to a gene: 8. The CDR3 length is 16 residues. Germline lookup yields CDR1 MNHEY and CDR2 SVGAGI. The CDR3 nucleotides are TGTGCCAGCAGTTTCTCAGACAGGGGCCCTAATTCACCCCTCCACTTT. Translated, it gives CASSFSDRGPNSPLHF.

This clone was observed a single time. This chain joins TRBV6-5 and TRBJ1-1; D remains unclear. Trimming removed 5 bases at V and 5 bases at J, with 18 bases between. The CDR3 is made up of 15 amino acids. CDR1 MNHEY and CDR2 SVGAGI come from the germline V gene. CDR3 nucleotide sequence: TGTGCCAGCAGTCGCCGGACTGAGGTTGGGACTGAAGCTTTCTTT. Its protein product is CASSRRTEVGTEAFF.

This chain uses TRBV20-1 with TRBJ2-1; possibly TRBD2 for D (5 bases). Trimming cost V 3 bases and J 9 bases, with 9 bases left between them. This CDR3 is 11 amino acids long. In germline, CDR1 is DFQATT, CDR2 SNEGSKA (reference sequence). Here the CDR3 DNA reads TGCAGTGCTAGCGGTGGGAGTGAGCAGTTCTTC. Its translation: CSASGGSEQFF.

DNA for the CDR3: TGCGCCAGCAGCCCCGACCCACCAGGGTGGTATGGCTACACCTTC. Its translation: CASSPDPPGWYGYTF. The J gene is TRBJ1-2, the V gene TRBV5-1; tentatively, D is TRBD1 (5 bases). Germline CDR1 SGHRS, CDR2 YFSETQ. The CDR3 has 15 amino acids. V was clipped by 4 bases and J by 5 bases, with 18 bases between them.

The table lists this clone with a count of one. The rearrangement uses TRBV28 and TRBJ2-7; 11 positions match TRBD2. Germline V CDR1 and CDR2: MDHEN, SYDVKM. J was trimmed by 2 bases and V by 4 bases; bases with no gene match: 10. The CDR3 contains 17 residues. CDR3: CASSSPTLAGVTYEQYF. CDR3 DNA: TGTGCCAGCAGTTCCCCAACACTAGCGGGGGTAACCTACGAGCAGTACTTC.

This clone was seen a few times. The chain links TRBV2 to TRBJ1-1; D remains ambiguous. Germline CDR1 and CDR2: SNHLY and FYNNEI. CDR3 length: 14 amino acids. V shed 1 base and J shed 1 base, with 7 bases lying between them. The DNA for the CDR3 is TGTGCCAGCAGTGAAGAGAACACGAACACTGAAGCTTTCTTT. This sequence encodes CASSEENTNTEAFF. Variable domain in full (rest from reference TRBV2 and TRBJ1-1): EPEVTQTPSHQVTQMGQEVILRCVPISNHLYFYWYRQILGQKVEFLVSFYNNEISEKSEIFDDQFSVERPDGSNFTLKIRSTKLEDSAMYFCASSEENTNTEAFFGQGTRLTVV.

The chain recombines TRBV29-1 with TRBJ2-7; TRBD1 matches 7 bases. V dropped 5 bases and J dropped 6; count of bases not matched to a gene: 4. Germline V lookup: CDR1 SQVTM, CDR2 ANQGSEA. CDR3 length: 11 residues. CDR3 coding DNA: TGCAGCGTTAACGGGGACAGCGAGCAGTACTTC. Amino acids: CSVNGDSEQYF.

The V gene is TRBV2, the J gene TRBJ2-7, with 12 nucleotides matching TRBD2. The J segment lost 6 bases and the V segment lost 5 bases, leaving 5 bases of the junction unmatched. CDR3 length: 14 amino acids. The germline gives CDR1 SNHLY, CDR2 FYNNEI. CDR3 DNA sequence: TGTGCCAGCAGTAACCTAGCGGGGGGGCCCGAGCAGTACTTC. This sequence encodes CASSNLAGGPEQYF.

The chain carries TRBV15 and TRBJ1-5; 8 bases agree with TRBD1. The CDR3 loop spans 15 amino acids. Trimming removed 5 bases from V and 3 bases from J; junction bases left unmatched: 6. Germline V CDR1 and CDR2: LNHNV, YYDKDF (reference sequence). CDR3 bases: TGTGCCACCAGCTACTCGGACAGGGACAATCAGCCCCAGCATTTT. The encoded protein is CATSYSDRDNQPQHF.

Notes on this clone: Compared with germline, one end of the junction differs, possibly owing to a read error. V usage is TRBV29-1 and J usage is TRBJ1-2, with D perhaps TRBD1 (5 bases). The CDR3 consists of 13 residues. Germline V gene sequence: CDR1 SQVTM, CDR2 ANQGSEA. The CDR3 loop is CSEKRGEPFGYTF. As DNA, the CDR3 is TGTTCGGAGAAGCGGGGGGAACCCTTCGGCTACACCTTC. The whole variable domain, filled in from reference TRBV29-1 and TRBJ1-2, reads SAVISQKPSRDICQRGTSLTIQCQVDSQVTMMFWYRQQPGQSLTLIATANQGSEATYESGFVIDKFPISRPNLTFSTLTVSNMSPEDSSIYLCSEKRGEPFGYTFGSGTRLTVV.

The chain recombines TRBV6-6 with TRBJ1-5, with 8 bases identical to TRBD1. CDR1 MNHNY and CDR2 SVGAGI come from the germline V gene (reference sequence). CDR3 length equals 16 residues. J was trimmed by 6 bases and V by 5 bases; bases with no gene match: 12. The CDR3 protein is CASSQLGQGRSQPQHF. CDR3 DNA: TGTGCCAGCAGTCAGCTTGGACAGGGAAGGAGTCAGCCCCAGCATTTT.

This rearrangement joins TRBV28 to TRBJ2-1, with D uncertain. V dropped 2 bases and J dropped 9 bases, with 8 bases sitting between them. The CDR3 is made up of 12 amino acids. CDR1 MDHEN and CDR2 SYDVKM come from the germline V gene. In DNA, the CDR3 is TGTGCCAGCAGTTTAGAGGATCGTGAGCAGTTCTTC. Translation gives CASSLEDREQFF.

The chain has TRBV7-8 and TRBJ1-1, with D uncertain. CDR1 is SGHVS and CDR2 is FQNEAQ in the germline V gene. Trimming pared 4 bases from V and 7 bases from J, leaving 10 bases between. The CDR3 runs to 12 residues. The CDR3 reads CASSSGQVEAFF. The CDR3 DNA is TGTGCCAGCAGCTCTGGTCAGGTTGAAGCTTTCTTT.

Here the CDR3 DNA reads TGTGCCAGCAGTGAAATTGGGACAGGCTCCTACGAGCAGTACTTC. Its translation: CASSEIGTGSYEQYF. This rearrangement joins TRBV6-1 to TRBJ2-7; 8 bases align to TRBD1. Trimming removed 2 bases from V and 0 bases from J; junction bases left unmatched: 3. The CDR3 consists of 15 residues. CDR1 and CDR2 (germline): MNHNS, SASEGT.

V gene TRBV30 combines with J gene TRBJ2-3; TRBD2 matches 14 bases. The CDR3 loop spans 15 amino acids. CDR1 and CDR2 from the germline V gene are GTSNPN and SVGIG (reference sequence). J gave up 4 bases and V 7 bases, and 7 bases lay outside the gene matches. The CDR3 here is CASGLAGGLSDTQYF. In DNA form, the CDR3 reads TGTGCCTCTGGACTAGCGGGAGGATTATCAGATACGCAGTATTTT. Combining the CDR3 with reference TRBV30 and TRBJ2-3 gives the whole variable domain SQTIHQWPATLVQPVGSPLSLECTVEGTSNPNLYWYRQAAGRGLQLLFYSVGIGQISSEVPQNLSASRPQDRQFILSSKKLLLSDSGFYLCASGLAGGLSDTQYFGPGTRLTVL.